The entry below gives a single T cell receptor (beta chain) sequence along with its context. CDR3 length: 18 amino acids. Germline trimming cut 3 bases from V and 2 bases from J; bases unmatched to any gene: 13. Germline V gene lookup returns CDR1 MNHEY and CDR2 SMNVEV (reference sequence). The sample belongs to a study of blood T cell repertoires in COVID-19. As for the study in general: The United States, Italy and Spain provided the acute and convalescent COVID-19 samples.

Data came from immunoSEQ multiplex PCR; TCRdb stores just in-frame clones and leaves some out. The sample contains around 140,000 clones, roughly 90% of which appear only once. The chain links TRBV27 to TRBJ1-5; 7 positions agree with TRBD1. The clonotype comes from a man in his 70s with active COVID-19. The sequencing input was peripheral blood. The CDR3 nucleotides are TGTGCCAGCAGTTTTCAGGGGGGCCCTGGAATCGGCAATCAGCCCCAGCATTTT. Translation gives CASSFQGGPGIGNQPQHF.